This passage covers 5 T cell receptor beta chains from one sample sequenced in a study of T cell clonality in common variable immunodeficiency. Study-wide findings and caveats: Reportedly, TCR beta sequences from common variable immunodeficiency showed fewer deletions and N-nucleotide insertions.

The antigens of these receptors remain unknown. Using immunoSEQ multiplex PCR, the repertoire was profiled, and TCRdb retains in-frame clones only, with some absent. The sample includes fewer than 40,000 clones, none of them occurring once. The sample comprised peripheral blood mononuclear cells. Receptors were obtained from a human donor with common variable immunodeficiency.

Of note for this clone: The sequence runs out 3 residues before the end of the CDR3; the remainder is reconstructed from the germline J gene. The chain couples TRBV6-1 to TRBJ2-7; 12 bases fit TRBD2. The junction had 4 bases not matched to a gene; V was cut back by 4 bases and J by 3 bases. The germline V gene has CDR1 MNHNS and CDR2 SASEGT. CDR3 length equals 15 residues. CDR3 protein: CASSGLAGEGYEQYF. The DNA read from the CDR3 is TGTGCCAGCAGTGGACTAGCGGGAGAAGGCTACGAG.

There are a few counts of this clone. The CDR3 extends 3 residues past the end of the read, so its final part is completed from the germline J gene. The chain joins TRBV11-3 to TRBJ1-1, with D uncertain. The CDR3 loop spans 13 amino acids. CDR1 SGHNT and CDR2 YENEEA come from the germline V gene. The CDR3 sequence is CASSPSPGLGAFF. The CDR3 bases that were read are TGTGCCAGCAGCCCAAGCCCGGGGTTGGGA.

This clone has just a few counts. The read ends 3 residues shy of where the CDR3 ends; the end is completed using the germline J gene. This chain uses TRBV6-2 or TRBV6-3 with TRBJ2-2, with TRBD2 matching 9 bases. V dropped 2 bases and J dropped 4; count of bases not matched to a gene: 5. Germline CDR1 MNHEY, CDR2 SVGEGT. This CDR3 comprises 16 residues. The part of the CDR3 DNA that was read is TGTGCCAGCAGTTACAGGCTAGCGGGACGCACCGGGGAG. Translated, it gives CASSYRLAGRTGE. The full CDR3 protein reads CASSYRLAGRTGELFF.

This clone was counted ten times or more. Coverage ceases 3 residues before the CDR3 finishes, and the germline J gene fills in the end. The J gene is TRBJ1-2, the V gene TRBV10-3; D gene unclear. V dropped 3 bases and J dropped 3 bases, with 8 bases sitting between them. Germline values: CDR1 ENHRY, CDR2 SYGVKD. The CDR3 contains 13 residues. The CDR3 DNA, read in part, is TGTGCCATCAGTGAAAGGTTGGACTATGGC. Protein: CAISERLDYG. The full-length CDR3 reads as CAISERLDYGYTF.

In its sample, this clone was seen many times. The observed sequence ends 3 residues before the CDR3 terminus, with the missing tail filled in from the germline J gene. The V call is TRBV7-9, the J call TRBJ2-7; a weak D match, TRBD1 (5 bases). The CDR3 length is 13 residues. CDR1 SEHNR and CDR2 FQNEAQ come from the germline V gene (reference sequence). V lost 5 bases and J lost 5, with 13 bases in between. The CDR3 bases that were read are TGTGCCAGCAGCCCACAGGTGAGCCACGAG. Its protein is CASSPQVSHE. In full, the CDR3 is CASSPQVSHEQYF.